Each of the 12 T cell receptor beta chains below was sequenced from the same sample in a study of cytomegalovirus exposure and HLA in healthy donors. 60 Vbeta and 13 Jbeta primers were used in PCR. Profiling relied on immunoSEQ multiplex PCR, and the TCRdb table lists in-frame clones only, not all of them. Counted here are around 170,000 clones, more than 75% occurring once; the ten biggest clones make up less than 0.85%. Sequenced material: PBMCs. The origin of the receptors is a woman aged 18 to 35 in good health and CMV-seronegative.

This clone turned up a few times. The chain couples TRBV2 to TRBJ1-6; TRBD1 aligns across 7 bases. The trim removed 3 bases at V and 0 bases at J, leaving 5 bases unmatched. CDR1 is SNHLY, CDR2 FYNNEI, per germline. The CDR3 has 17 residues. The CDR3: CASSELGGYSYNSPLHF. For the CDR3, the DNA is TGTGCCAGCAGTGAGTTAGGGGGCTACTCCTATAATTCACCCCTCCACTTT.

The chain carries TRBV29-1 and TRBJ1-2; possible D gene TRBD1, 5 bases. The CDR3 spans 13 residues. Deletions cut 2 bases from V and 6 bases from J, with 13 bases between. Germline values: CDR1 SQVTM, CDR2 ANQGSEA. The CDR3 nucleotides read TGCAGCGTTGAATTCTGGGGCGGGAATGGCTACACCTTC. Its protein product is CSVEFWGGNGYTF. Drawing the rest from reference TRBV29-1 and TRBJ1-2, the complete variable domain is SAVISQKPSRDICQRGTSLTIQCQVDSQVTMMFWYRQQPGQSLTLIATANQGSEATYESGFVIDKFPISRPNLTFSTLTVSNMSPEDSSIYLCSVEFWGGNGYTFGSGTRLTVV.

The rearrangement uses TRBV28 and TRBJ2-7; D is ambiguous. V lost 3 bases and J lost 3, with 9 bases in between. Germline values: CDR1 MDHEN, CDR2 SYDVKM. This CDR3 has 13 residues. The CDR3 sequence is CASSFYSIYEQYF. CDR3 coding DNA: TGTGCCAGCAGTTTCTACAGTATCTACGAGCAGTACTTC.

This clone has only a few counts. The genes are TRBV10-2 and TRBJ2-7; TRBD1 matches at 8 bases. Germline V CDR1 and CDR2: WSHSY, SAAADI. This CDR3 is built from 14 residues. The trim removed 6 bases at V and 4 bases at J, leaving 8 bases unmatched. The CDR3 coding sequence is TGCGCCAGCAGCACAGGACAGGGACCATACGAGCAGTACTTC. Residues: CASSTGQGPYEQYF.

The chain couples TRBV6-5 to TRBJ2-7; 10 nucleotides agree with TRBD1. Germline lookup yields CDR1 MNHEY and CDR2 SVGAGI. The CDR3 has 14 residues. With V trimmed by 6 bases and J by 5 bases, 7 bases remained unmatched. CDR3 sequence: CASREDRGIHEQYF. CDR3 nucleotides: TGTGCCAGCAGGGAGGACAGGGGGATTCACGAGCAGTACTTC.

This chain uses TRBV5-1 with TRBJ2-1, with 10 bases identical to TRBD2. This CDR3 region has 15 residues. Germline V lookup: CDR1 SGHRS, CDR2 YFSETQ. J gave up 7 bases and V 2 bases, and 6 bases lay outside the gene matches. The CDR3 here is CASSLELAGWNEQFF. In DNA, the CDR3 is TGCGCCAGCAGCTTAGAACTAGCGGGGTGGAATGAGCAGTTCTTC.

The table lists this clone with a count of one. The chain recombines TRBV7-9 with TRBJ2-7; D is possibly TRBD1 (6 bases). With 2 bases removed from V and 0 bases from J, the gap between germline ends came to 17 bases. The CDR3 spans 17 residues. Germline CDR1 SEHNR, CDR2 FQNEAQ (reference sequence). The CDR3 reads CASSLSGRGPASYEQYF. The CDR3 DNA reads as TGTGCCAGCAGCTTAAGTGGCAGGGGCCCAGCCTCCTACGAGCAGTACTTC.

This sequence joins TRBV2 and TRBJ1-5; D might be TRBD1 (5 bases). Germline V lookup: CDR1 SNHLY, CDR2 FYNNEI. V was clipped by 11 bases and J by 2 bases, with 16 bases between them. The CDR3 runs to 14 residues. The CDR3 loop reads CASVAGLRNQPQHF. In DNA, the CDR3 is TGTGCCTCCGTGGCAGGGCTTCGCAATCAGCCCCAGCATTTT.

The chain links TRBV5-1 to TRBJ2-7; maybe TRBD1 (6 bases). Germline V gene lookup returns CDR1 SGHRS and CDR2 YFSETQ. CDR3 length: 15 amino acids. The V and J ends lost 0 bases and 0 bases respectively, with 10 bases between them. The CDR3 DNA follows: TGCGCCAGCAGCTTGGTTTTACAGGGCTCCTACGAGCAGTACTTC. As protein: CASSLVLQGSYEQYF.

The table lists this clone with a count of one. V and J are TRBV21-1 and TRBJ1-2. TRBV21-1 is described as a pseudogene. The CDR3 has 16 amino acids. As DNA, the CDR3 is TGTGCCAGCAGCCCGAGGGAGGCAGGGCACCTCTATGGCTACACCTTC. It codes for CASSPREAGHLYGYTF.

This clone has a handful of counts. V and J are TRBV6-5 and TRBJ1-2; D possibly corresponds to TRBD1 (5 bases). Trimming removed 2 bases from V and 11 bases from J, with 15 bases in between. This CDR3 is built from 13 residues. The V gene's germline CDR1 is MNHEY and CDR2 SVGAGI. The CDR3 DNA follows: TGTGCCAGCAGTTACACGGGGGAGTCCGGATACACCTTC. As protein: CASSYTGESGYTF.

The chain joins TRBV15 to TRBJ2-5; maybe TRBD1 (6 bases). V was clipped by 0 bases and J by 5 bases, with 16 bases between them. The CDR3 spans 16 residues. CDR1 LNHNV and CDR2 YYDKDF come from the germline V gene (reference sequence). The CDR3 protein is CATSRDSPGAAETQYF. The CDR3 DNA sequence: TGTGCCACCAGCAGAGACTCGCCAGGGGCGGCGGAGACCCAGTACTTC.